This T cell receptor beta chain was sequenced during a study of identical twins. This CDR3 is 14 amino acids long. V lost 5 bases to trimming and J lost 6 bases; unmatched junction nucleotides: 7. In TCRdb, the 5' RACE reads were re-called with MiXCR into one record per CDR3 protein. The sample contains approximately 250,000 distinct CDR3 sequences, 6.5% to 8% of which appear only once. There are many counts of this clonotype. These same data were also listed under a study on T cells expressing NK-cell markers. That report notes: Alpha-beta TCR T cells were the sole sorting target in several experiments, owing to an anti-gamma-delta TCR antibody.

The rearrangement uses TRBV12-3 or TRBV12-4 and TRBJ2-1, with 7 bases aligning to TRBD1. The clonotype comes from a woman aged 18-35 years in good health. What was sequenced was CD8+ T cells sorted from blood. CDR3 in amino acids: CASSITGAANEQFF. Written as DNA, the CDR3 is TGTGCCAGCAGTATAACAGGGGCTGCCAATGAGCAGTTCTTC.